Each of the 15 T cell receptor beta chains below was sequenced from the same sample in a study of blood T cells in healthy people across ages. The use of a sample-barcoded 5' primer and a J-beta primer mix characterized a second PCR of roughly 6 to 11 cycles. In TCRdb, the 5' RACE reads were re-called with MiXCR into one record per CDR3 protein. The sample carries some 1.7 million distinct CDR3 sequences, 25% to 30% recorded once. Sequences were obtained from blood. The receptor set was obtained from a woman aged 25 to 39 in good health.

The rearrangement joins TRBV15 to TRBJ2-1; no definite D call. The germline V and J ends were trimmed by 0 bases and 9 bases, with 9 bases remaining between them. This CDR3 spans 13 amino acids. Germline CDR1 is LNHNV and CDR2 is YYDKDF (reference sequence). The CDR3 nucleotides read TGTGCCACCAGCAGAGATCGAAGCCGTGAGCAGTTCTTC. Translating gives CATSRDRSREQFF.

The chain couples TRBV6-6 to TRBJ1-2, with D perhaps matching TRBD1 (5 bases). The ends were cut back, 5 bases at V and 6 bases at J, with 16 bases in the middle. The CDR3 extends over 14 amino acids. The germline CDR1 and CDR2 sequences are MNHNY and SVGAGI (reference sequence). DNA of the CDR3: TGTGCCAGCAGTATGACAGCCTTGGGGCATGGCTACACCTTC. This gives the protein CASSMTALGHGYTF.

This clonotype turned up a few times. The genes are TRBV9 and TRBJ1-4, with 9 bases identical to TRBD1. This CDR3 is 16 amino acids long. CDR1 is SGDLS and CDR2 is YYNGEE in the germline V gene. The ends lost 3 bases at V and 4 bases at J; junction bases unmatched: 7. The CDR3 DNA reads TGTGCCAGCAGCGCAGGGAGACAGGGGGGTAATGAAAAACTGTTTTTT. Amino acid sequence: CASSAGRQGGNEKLFF.

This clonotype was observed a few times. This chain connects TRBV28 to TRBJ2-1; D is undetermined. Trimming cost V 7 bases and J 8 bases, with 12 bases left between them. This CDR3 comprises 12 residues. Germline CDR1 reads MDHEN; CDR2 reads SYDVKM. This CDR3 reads CASKHPAYEQFF. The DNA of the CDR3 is TGTGCCAGCAAACATCCTGCCTATGAGCAGTTCTTC.

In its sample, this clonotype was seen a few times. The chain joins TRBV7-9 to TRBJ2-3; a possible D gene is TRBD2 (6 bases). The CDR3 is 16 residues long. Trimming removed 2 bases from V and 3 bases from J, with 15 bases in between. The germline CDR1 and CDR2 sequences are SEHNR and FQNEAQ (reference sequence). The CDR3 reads CASSLWRGPGTDTQYF. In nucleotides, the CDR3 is TGTGCCAGCAGCTTATGGAGGGGTCCGGGAACAGATACGCAGTATTTT.

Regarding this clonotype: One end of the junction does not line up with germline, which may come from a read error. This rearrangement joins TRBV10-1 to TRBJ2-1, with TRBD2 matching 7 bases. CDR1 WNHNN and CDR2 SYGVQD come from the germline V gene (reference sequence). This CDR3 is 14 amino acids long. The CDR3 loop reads CAGSDSGRENEQFF. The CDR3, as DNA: TGCGCCGGCAGTGATTCGGGGAGGGAAAATGAGCAGTTCTTC.

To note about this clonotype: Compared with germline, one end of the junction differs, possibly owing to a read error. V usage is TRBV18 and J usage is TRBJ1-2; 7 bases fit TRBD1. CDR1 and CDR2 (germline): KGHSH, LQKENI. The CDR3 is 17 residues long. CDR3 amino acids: CASSSQGTQSTNYGYTF. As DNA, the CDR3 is TGTGCTAGCTCATCACAGGGGACCCAATCAACTAACTATGGCTACACCTTC.

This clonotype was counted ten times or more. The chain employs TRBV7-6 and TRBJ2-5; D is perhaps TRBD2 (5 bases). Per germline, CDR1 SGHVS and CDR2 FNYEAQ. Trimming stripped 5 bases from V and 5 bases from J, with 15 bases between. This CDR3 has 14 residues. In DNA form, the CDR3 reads TGTGCCAGCAGCGTCGACTACGCGGGTGAGACCCAGTACTTC. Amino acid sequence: CASSVDYAGETQYF. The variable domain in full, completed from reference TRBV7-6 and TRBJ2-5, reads GAGVSQSPRYKVTKRGQDVALRCDPISGHVSLYWYRQALGQGPEFLTYFNYEAQQDKSGLPNDRFSAERPEGSISTLTIQRTEQRDSAMYRCASSVDYAGETQYFGPGTRLLVL.

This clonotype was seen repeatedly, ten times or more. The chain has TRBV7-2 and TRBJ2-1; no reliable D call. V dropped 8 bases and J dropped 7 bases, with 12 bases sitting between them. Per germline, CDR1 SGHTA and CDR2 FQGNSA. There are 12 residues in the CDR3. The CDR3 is CASGKYGNEQFF. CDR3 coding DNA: TGTGCCAGCGGTAAATACGGGAATGAGCAGTTCTTC.

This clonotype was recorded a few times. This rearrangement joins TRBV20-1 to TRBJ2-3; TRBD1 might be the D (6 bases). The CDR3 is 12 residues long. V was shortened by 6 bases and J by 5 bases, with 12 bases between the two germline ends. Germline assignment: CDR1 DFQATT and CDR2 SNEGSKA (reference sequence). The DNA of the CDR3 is TGCAGTGCCGTGACAGGTGGAGATACGCAGTATTTT. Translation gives CSAVTGGDTQYF.

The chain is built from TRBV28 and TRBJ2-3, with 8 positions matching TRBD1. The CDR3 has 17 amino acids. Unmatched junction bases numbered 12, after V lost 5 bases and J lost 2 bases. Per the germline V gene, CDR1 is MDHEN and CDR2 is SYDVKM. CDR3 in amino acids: CASSPPSGQGATDTQYF. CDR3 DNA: TGTGCCAGCAGTCCTCCCTCCGGACAGGGTGCCACAGATACGCAGTATTTT.

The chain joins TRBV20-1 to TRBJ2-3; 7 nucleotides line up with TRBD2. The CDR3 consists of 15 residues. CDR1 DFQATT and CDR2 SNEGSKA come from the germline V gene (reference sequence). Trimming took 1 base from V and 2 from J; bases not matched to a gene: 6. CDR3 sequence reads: CSARGLAEITDTQYF. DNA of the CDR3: TGCAGTGCTAGAGGGCTAGCGGAGATCACAGATACGCAGTATTTT.

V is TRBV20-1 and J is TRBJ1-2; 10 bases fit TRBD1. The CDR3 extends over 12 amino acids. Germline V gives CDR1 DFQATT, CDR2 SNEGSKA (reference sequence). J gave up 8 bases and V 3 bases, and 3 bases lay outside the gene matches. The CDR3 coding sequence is TGCAGTGCTAGGACAGGGGGCTGGGGCTACACCTTC. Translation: CSARTGGWGYTF.

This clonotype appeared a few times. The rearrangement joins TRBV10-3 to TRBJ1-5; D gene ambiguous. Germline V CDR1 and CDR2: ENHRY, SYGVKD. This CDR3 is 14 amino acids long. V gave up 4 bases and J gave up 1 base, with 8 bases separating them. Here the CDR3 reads CAISVGESNQPQHF. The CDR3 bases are TGTGCCATCAGTGTCGGGGAAAGCAATCAGCCCCAGCATTTT.

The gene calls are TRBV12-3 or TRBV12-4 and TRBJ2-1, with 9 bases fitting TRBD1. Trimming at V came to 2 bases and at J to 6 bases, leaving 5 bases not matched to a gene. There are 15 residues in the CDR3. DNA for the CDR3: TGTGCCAGCAGTTTATGGGGGACAGGGCTCAATGAGCAGTTCTTC. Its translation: CASSLWGTGLNEQFF.